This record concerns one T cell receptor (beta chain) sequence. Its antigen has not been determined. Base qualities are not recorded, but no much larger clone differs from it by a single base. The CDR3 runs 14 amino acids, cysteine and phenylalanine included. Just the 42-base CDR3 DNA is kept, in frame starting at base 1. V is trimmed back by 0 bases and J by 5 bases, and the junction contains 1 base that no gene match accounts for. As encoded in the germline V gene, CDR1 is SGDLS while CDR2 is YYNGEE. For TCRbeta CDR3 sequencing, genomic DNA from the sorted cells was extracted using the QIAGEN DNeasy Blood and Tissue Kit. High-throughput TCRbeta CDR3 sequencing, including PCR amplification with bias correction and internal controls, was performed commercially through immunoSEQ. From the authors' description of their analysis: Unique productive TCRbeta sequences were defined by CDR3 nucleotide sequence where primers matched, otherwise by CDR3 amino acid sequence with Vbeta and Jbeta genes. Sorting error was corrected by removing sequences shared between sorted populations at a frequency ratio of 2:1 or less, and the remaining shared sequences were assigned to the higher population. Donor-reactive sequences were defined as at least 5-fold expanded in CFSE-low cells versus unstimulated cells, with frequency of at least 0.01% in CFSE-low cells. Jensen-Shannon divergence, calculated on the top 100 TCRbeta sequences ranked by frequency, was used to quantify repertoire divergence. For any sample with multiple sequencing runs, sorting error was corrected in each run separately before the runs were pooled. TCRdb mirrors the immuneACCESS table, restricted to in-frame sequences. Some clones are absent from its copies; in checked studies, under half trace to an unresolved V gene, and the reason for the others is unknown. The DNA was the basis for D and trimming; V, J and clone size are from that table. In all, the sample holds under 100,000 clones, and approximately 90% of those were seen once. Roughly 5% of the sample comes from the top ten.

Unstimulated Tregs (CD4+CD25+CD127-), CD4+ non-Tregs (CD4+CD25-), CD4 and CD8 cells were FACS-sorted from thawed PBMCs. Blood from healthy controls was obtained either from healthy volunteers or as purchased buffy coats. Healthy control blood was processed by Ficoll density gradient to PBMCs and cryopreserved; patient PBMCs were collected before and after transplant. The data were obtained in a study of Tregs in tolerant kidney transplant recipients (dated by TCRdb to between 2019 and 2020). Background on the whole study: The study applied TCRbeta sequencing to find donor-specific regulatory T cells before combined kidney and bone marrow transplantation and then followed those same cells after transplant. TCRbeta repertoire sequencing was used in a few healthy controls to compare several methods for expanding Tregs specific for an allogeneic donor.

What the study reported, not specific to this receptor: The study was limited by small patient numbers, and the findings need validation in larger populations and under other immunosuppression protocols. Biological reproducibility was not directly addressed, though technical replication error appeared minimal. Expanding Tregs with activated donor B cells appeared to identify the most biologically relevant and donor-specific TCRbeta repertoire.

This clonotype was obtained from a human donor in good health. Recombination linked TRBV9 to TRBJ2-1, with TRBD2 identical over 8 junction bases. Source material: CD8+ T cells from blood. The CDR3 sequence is CASSVAGGNNEQFF. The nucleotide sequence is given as TGTGCCAGCAGCGTAGCGGGGGGGAACAATGAGCAGTTCTTC.